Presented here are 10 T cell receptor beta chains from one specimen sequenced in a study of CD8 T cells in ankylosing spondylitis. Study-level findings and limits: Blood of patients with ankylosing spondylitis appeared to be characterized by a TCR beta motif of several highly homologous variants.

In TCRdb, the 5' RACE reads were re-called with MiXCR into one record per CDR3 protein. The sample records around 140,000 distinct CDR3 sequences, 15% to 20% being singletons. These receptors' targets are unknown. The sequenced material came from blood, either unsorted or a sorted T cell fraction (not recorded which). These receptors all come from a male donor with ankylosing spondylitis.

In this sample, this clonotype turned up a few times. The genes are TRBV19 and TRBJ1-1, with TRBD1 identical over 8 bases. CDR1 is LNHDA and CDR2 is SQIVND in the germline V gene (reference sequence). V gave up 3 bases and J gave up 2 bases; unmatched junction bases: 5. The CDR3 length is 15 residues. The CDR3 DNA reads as TGTGCCAGTAGTATGAAGACAGGGGCCAACACTGAAGCTTTCTTT. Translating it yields CASSMKTGANTEAFF.

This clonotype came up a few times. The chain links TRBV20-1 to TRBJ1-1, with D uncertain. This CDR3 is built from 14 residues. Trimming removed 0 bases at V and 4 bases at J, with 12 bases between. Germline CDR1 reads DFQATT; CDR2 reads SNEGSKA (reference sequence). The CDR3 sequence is CSARDLGEGTEAFF. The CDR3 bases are TGCAGTGCTAGAGATCTAGGCGAGGGCACTGAAGCTTTCTTT.

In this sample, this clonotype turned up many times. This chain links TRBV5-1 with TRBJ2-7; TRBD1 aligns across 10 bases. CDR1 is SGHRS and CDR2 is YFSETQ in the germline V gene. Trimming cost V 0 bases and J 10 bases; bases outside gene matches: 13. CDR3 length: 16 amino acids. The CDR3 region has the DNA TGCGCCAGCAGCTTGGAGCCGGGACAGGGGTCTCTGGAACAGTACTTC. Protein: CASSLEPGQGSLEQYF.

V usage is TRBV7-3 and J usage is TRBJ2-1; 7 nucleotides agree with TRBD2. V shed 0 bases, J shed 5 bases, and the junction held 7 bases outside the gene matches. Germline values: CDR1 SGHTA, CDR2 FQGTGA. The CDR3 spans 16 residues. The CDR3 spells CASSLTSSGINNEQFF. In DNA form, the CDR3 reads TGTGCCAGCAGCTTAACTTCTAGCGGCATAAACAATGAGCAGTTCTTC.

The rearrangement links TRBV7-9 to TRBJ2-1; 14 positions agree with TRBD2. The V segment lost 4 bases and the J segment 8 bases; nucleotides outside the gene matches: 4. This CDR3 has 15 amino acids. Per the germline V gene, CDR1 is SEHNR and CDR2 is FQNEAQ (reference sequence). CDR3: CASSSGLAGDDEQFF. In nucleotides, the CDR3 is TGTGCCAGCAGCTCGGGACTAGCGGGAGATGATGAGCAGTTCTTC.

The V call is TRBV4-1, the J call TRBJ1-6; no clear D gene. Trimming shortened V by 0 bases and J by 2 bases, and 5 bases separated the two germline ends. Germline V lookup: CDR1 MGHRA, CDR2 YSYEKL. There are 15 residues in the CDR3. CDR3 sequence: CASSQDEPYNSPLHF. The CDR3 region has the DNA TGCGCCAGCAGCCAAGATGAACCCTATAATTCACCCCTCCACTTT.

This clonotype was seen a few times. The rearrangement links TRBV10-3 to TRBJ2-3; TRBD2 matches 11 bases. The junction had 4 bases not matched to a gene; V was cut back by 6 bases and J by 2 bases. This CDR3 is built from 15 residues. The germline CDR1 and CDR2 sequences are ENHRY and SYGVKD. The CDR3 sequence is CAISLTSGNTDTQYF. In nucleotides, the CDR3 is TGTGCCATCAGCTTGACTAGCGGGAACACAGATACGCAGTATTTT.

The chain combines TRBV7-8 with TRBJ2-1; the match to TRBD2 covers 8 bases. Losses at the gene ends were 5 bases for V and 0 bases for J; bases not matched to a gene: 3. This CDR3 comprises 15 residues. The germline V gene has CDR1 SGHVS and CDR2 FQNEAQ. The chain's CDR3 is CASSRGRLSYNEQFF. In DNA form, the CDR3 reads TGTGCCAGCAGCCGCGGGAGGCTCTCCTACAATGAGCAGTTCTTC. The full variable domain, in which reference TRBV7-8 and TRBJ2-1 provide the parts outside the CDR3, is GAGVSQSPRYKVAKRGQDVALRCDPISGHVSLFWYQQALGQGPEFLTYFQNEAQLDKSGLPSDRFFAERPEGSVSTLKIQRTQQEDSAVYLCASSRGRLSYNEQFFGPGTRLTVL.

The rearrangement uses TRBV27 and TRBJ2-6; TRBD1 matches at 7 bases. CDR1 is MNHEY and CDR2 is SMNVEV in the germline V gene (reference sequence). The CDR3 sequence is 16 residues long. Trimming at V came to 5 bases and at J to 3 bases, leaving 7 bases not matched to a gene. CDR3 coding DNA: TGTGCCAGCAGTCTAGACCGGGACAGTGGGGCCAACGTCCTGACTTTC. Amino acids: CASSLDRDSGANVLTF.

The CDR3 sequence: CASSQESNTEAFF. CDR3 DNA: TGCGCCAGCAGCCAAGAATCTAACACTGAAGCTTTCTTT. V usage is TRBV4-1 and J usage is TRBJ1-1; D is undetermined. Germline V gene data show CDR1 as MGHRA and CDR2 as YSYEKL. The CDR3 totals 13 residues. Trimming stripped 0 bases from V and 2 bases from J, with 4 bases between.